The 2 T cell receptor beta chains reported below all come from one sample, sequenced in a study of T cells in women clearing cervical HPV infection. Libraries were prepared by immunoSEQ multiplex PCR; TCRdb keeps only in-frame clonotypes and omits some of them. The sample's table shows tens of thousands of clones. What was sequenced was blood buffy coat. These TCRs come from a woman between 18 and 70 years old with a cervical HPV16 infection that either progressed to CIN3+ or cleared (not recorded which).

Notes on this clone: The missing CDR3 end, 3 residues past where the read stops, is filled in from the germline J gene. The chain links TRBV2 to TRBJ2-5; D gene unclear. V lost 7 bases to trimming and J lost 0 bases, with 12 bases between them. CDR1 and CDR2 (germline): SNHLY, FYNNEI. The CDR3 runs 14 residues. This chain's CDR3 is CASIRNSYQETQYF. CDR3 DNA (partial): TGTGCCAGCATTAGAAACAGTTACCAAGAGACC.

In the case of this clone: The sequence runs out 3 residues before the end of the CDR3; the remainder is reconstructed from the germline J gene. V usage is TRBV18 and J usage is TRBJ1-1; D is perhaps TRBD1 (6 bases). The germline CDR1 and CDR2 sequences are KGHSH and LQKENI. CDR3 size: 16 residues. The sequenced part of the CDR3 DNA is TGTGCCAGCTCACCAGCCAGGACAGCTCAGGGAGAGACA. This gives the protein CASSPARTAQGET. The full CDR3 sequence reads CASSPARTAQGETAFF.